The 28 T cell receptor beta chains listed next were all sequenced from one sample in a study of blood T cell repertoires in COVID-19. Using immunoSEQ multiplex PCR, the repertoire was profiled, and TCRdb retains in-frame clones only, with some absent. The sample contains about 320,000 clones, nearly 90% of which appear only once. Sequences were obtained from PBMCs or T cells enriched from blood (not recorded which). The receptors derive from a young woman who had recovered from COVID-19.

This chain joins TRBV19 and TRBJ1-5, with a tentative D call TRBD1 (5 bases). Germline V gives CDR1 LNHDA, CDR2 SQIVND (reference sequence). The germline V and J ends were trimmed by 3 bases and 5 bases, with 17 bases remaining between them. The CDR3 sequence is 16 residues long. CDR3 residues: CASSIGPGRVDQPQHF. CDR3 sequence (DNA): TGTGCCAGTAGTATCGGCCCGGGCAGGGTGGATCAGCCCCAGCATTTT. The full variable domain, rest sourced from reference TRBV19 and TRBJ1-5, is DGGITQSPKYLFRKEGQNVTLSCEQNLNHDAMYWYRQDPGQGLRLIYYSQIVNDFQKGDIAEGYSVSREKKESFPLTVTSAQKNPTAFYLCASSIGPGRVDQPQHFGDGTRLSIL.

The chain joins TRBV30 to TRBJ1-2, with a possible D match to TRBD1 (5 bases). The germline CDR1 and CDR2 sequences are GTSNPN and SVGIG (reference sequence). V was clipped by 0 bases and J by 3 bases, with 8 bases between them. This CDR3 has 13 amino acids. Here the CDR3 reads CAWSVEGDYGYTF. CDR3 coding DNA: TGTGCCTGGAGTGTAGAAGGGGACTATGGCTACACCTTC.

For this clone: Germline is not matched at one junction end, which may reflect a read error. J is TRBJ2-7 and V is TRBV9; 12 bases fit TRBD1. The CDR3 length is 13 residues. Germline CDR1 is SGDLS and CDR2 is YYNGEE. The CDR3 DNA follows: TGTGCCAGCAGCGCCCCGGGACAGGGGGCTAGGCACTTC. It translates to CASSAPGQGARHF.

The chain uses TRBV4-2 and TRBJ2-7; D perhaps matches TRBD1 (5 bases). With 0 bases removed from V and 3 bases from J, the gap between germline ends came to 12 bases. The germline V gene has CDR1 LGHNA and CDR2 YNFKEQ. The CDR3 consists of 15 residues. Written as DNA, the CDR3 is TGTGCCAGCAGCCAAGATGGCGGCAGGGACTACGAGCAGTACTTC. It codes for CASSQDGGRDYEQYF.

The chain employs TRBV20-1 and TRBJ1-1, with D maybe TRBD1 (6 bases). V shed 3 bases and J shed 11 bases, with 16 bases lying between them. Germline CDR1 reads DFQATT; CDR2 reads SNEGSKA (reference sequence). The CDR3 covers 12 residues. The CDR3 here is CSASSRTAGAFF. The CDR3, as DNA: TGCAGTGCTAGTTCTAGGACAGCTGGTGCTTTCTTT.

The DNA for the CDR3 is TGTGCCAGCAGCTTGGAGGGGAGGATGGCGAACACTGAAGCTTTCTTT. It translates to CASSLEGRMANTEAFF. The chain carries TRBV5-6 and TRBJ1-1, with D perhaps TRBD1 (5 bases). The CDR3 is 16 residues long. The V end lost 0 bases, the J end lost 1 base, and 13 bases lay between the germline ends. CDR1 is SGHDT, CDR2 YYEEEE, per germline.

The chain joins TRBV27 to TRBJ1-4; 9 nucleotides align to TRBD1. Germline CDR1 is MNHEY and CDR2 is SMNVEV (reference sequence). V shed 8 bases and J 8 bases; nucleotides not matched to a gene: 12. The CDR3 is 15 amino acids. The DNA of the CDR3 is TGTGCCAGCCCCTCCGCACAGGGGGCGGAGGAAAAACTGTTTTTT. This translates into CASPSAQGAEEKLFF.

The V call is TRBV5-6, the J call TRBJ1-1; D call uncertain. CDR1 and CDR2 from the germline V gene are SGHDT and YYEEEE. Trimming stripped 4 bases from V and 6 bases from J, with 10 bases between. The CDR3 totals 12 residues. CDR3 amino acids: CASSATLAEAFF. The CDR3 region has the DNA TGTGCCAGCAGCGCCACATTGGCTGAAGCTTTCTTT.

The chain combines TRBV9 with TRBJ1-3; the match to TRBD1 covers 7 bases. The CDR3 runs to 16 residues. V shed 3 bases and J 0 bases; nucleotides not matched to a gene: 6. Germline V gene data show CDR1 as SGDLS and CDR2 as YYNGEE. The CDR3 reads CASSEAGGYSGNTIYF. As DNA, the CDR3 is TGTGCCAGCAGCGAGGCAGGGGGTTACTCTGGAAACACCATATATTTT.

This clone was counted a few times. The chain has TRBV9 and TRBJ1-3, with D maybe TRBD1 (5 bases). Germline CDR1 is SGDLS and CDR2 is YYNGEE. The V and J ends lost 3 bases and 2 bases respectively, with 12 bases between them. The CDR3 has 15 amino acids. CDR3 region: CASSESRAPGNTIYF. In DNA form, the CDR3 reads TGTGCCAGCAGCGAGTCCAGGGCACCTGGAAACACCATATATTTT.

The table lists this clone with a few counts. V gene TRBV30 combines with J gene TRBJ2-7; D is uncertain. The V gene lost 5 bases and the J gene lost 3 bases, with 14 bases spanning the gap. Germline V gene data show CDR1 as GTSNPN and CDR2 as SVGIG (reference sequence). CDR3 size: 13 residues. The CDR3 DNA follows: TGTGCCTGGCGGCGGTCCCCCATCTACGAGCAGTACTTC. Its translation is CAWRRSPIYEQYF.

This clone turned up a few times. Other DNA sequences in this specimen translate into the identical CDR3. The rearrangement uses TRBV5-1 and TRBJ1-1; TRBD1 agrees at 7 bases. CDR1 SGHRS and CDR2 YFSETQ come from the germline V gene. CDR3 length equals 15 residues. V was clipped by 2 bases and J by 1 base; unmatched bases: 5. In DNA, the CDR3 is TGCGCCAGCAGCTTAGCCGGGACAGAGAACACTGAAGCTTTCTTT. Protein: CASSLAGTENTEAFF. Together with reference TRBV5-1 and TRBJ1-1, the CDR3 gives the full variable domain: KAGVTQTPRYLIKTRGQQVTLSCSPISGHRSVSWYQQTPGQGLQFLFEYFSETQRNKGNFPGRFSGRQFSNSRSEMNVSTLELGDSALYLCASSLAGTENTEAFFGQGTRLTVV.

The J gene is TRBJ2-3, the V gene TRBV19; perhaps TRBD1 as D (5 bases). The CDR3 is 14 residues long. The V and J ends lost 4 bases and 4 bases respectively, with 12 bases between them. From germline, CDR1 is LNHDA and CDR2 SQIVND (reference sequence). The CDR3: CASSRVPRADTQYF. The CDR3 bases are TGTGCCAGTAGTAGGGTCCCCAGGGCAGATACGCAGTATTTT.

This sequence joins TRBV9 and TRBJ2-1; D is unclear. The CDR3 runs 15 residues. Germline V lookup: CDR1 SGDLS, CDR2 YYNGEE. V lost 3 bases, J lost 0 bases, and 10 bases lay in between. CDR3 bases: TGTGCCAGCAGCGATTCGGTTAGCTCCTACAATGAGCAGTTCTTC. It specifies CASSDSVSSYNEQFF.

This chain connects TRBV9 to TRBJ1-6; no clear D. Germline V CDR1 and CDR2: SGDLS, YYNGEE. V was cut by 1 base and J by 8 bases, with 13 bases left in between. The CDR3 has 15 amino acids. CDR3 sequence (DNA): TGTGCCAGCAGCGTAACCCCCCGGAGGGATTCACCCCTCCACTTT. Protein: CASSVTPRRDSPLHF.

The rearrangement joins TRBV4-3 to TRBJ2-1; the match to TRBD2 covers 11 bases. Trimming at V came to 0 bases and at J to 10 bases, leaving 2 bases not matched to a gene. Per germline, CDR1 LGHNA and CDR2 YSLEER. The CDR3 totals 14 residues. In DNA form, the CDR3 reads TGCGCCAGCAGCCAAGAGACTAGCGGGGCCGAGCAGTTCTTC. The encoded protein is CASSQETSGAEQFF.

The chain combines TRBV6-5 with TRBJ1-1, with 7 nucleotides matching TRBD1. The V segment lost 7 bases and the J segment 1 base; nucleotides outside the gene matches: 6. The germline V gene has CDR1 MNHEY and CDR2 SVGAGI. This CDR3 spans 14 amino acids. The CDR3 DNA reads TGTGCCAGCAATAAGGGGGCGAGGAACACTGAAGCTTTCTTT. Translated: CASNKGARNTEAFF.

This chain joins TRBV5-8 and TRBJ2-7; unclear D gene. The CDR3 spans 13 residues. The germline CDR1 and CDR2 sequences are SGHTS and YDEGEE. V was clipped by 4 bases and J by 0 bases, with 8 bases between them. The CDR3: CASSATDSYEQYF. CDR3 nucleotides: TGTGCCAGCAGCGCCACAGACTCCTACGAGCAGTACTTC.

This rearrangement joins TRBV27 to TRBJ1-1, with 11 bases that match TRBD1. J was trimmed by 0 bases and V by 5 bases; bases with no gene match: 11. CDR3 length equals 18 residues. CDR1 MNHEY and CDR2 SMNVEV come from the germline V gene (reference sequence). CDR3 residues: CASSKDGTGGLMNTEAFF. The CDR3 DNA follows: TGTGCCAGCAGTAAGGACGGGACAGGGGGACTCATGAACACTGAAGCTTTCTTT.

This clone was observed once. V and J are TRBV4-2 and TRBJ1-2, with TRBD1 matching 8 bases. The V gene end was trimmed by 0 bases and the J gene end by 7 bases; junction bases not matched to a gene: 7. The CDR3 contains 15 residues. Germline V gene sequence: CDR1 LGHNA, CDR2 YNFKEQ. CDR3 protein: CASSQDRQGATGYTF. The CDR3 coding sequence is TGTGCCAGCAGCCAAGATAGGCAGGGGGCGACTGGCTACACCTTC.

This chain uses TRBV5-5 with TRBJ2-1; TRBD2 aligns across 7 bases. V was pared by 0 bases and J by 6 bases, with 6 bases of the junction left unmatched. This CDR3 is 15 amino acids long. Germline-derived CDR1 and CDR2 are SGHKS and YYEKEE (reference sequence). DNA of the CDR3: TGTGCCAGCAGCTTGGAGGTGGGGAGGGTCAATGAGCAGTTCTTC. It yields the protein CASSLEVGRVNEQFF.

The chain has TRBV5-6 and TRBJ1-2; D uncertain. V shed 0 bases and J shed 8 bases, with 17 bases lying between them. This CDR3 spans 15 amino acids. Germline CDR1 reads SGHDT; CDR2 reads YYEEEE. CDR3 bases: TGTGCCAGCAGCTTGGGGGAGAATGTAATTACCGGCTACACCTTC. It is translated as CASSLGENVITGYTF.

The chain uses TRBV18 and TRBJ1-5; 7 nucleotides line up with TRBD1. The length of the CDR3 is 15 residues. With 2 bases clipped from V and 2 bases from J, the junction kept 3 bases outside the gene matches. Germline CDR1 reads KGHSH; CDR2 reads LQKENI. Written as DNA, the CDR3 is TGTGCCAGCTCACCAAGACAGGGAGGCAATCAGCCCCAGCATTTT. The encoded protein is CASSPRQGGNQPQHF.

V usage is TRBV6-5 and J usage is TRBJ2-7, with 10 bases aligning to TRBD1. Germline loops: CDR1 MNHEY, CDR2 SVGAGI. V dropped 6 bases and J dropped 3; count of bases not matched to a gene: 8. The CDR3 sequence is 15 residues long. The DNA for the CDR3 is TGTGCCAGCAGCCATGGGACAGGGGCACTCTACGAGCAGTACTTC. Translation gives CASSHGTGALYEQYF.

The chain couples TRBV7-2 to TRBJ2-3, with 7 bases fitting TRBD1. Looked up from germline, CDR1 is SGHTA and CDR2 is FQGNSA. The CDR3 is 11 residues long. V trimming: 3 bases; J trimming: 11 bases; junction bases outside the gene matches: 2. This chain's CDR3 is CASSLTGWQYF. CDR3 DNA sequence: TGTGCCAGCAGCTTGACAGGGTGGCAGTATTTT.

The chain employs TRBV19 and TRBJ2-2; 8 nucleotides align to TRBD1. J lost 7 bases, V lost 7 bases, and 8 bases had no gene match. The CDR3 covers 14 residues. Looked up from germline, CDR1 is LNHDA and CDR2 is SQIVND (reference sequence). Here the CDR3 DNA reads TGTGCCAGTAACCCACAGGGGGTTAACGGGGAGCTGTTTTTT. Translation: CASNPQGVNGELFF.

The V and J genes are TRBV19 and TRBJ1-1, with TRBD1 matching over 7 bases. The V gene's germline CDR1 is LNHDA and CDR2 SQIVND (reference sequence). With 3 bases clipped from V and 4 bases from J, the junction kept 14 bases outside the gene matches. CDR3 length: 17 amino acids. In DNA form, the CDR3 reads TGTGCCAGTAGTATTCGGCAAGGGGGCGCAGGGATCACTGAAGCTTTCTTT. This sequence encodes CASSIRQGGAGITEAFF.

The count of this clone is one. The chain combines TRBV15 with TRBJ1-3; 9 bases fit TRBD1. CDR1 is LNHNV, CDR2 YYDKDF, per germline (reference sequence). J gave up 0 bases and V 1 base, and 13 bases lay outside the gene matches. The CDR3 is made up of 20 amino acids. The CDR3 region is CATSRVFKGQGLASGNTIYF. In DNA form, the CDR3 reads TGTGCCACCAGCAGAGTATTCAAAGGACAGGGGCTAGCCTCTGGAAACACCATATATTTT.